The 23 T cell receptor beta chains below were found in one sample sequenced in a study of cytomegalovirus exposure and HLA in healthy donors. 13 Jbeta primers and 60 Vbeta primers were used for the PCR. The assay was immunoSEQ multiplex PCR, and TCRdb's table has in-frame clones only and misses some. The data hold under 200,000 clones, with 84% observed a single time. Sample: PBMCs. The receptors originated from a boy under 10 years old in good health and CMV-seronegative.

This clone was seen a handful of times. This chain uses TRBV7-8 with TRBJ1-2; tentatively, D is TRBD1 (5 bases). With 5 bases removed from V and 8 bases from J, the gap between germline ends came to 12 bases. CDR3 length: 12 amino acids. Per germline, CDR1 SGHVS and CDR2 FQNEAQ. This CDR3 is CASSAQGYGYTF. The CDR3 DNA follows: TGTGCCAGCAGCGCTCAGGGTTACGGCTACACCTTC.

The rearrangement uses TRBV4-1 and TRBJ2-3, with D perhaps TRBD2 (5 bases). This CDR3 comprises 14 residues. Trimming cost V 1 base and J 5 bases, with 10 bases left between them. From germline, CDR1 is MGHRA and CDR2 YSYEKL. In DNA form, the CDR3 reads TGCGCCAGCAGCCAAGGACTGAGGGAAGATACGCAGTATTTT. Translating it yields CASSQGLREDTQYF.

V gene TRBV30 combines with J gene TRBJ2-5, with 8 bases that match TRBD2. Germline CDR1 and CDR2: GTSNPN and SVGIG (reference sequence). The CDR3 loop spans 13 amino acids. The trim removed 4 bases at V and 4 bases at J, leaving 5 bases unmatched. This CDR3 reads CAWNSGSRETQYF. In DNA form, the CDR3 reads TGTGCCTGGAACAGCGGGAGTAGAGAGACCCAGTACTTC.

This chain links TRBV5-1 with TRBJ2-7; the match to TRBD1 covers 7 bases. The CDR3 has 15 amino acids. Germline assignment: CDR1 SGHRS and CDR2 YFSETQ. The trim removed 4 bases at V and 0 bases at J, leaving 7 bases unmatched. CDR3 in amino acids: CASSQRQGLSYEQYF. CDR3 coding DNA: TGCGCCAGCAGCCAAAGACAGGGCCTCTCCTACGAGCAGTACTTC.

The table lists this clone with a few counts. The chain links TRBV5-6 to TRBJ1-1; TRBD1 agrees at 11 bases. V lost 7 bases to trimming and J lost 11 bases; unmatched junction nucleotides: 4. CDR1 SGHDT and CDR2 YYEEEE come from the germline V gene. The CDR3 contains 11 residues. This CDR3 is CASGTGGTAFF. The CDR3 DNA follows: TGTGCCAGCGGGACAGGGGGGACGGCTTTCTTT.

The chain uses TRBV29-1 and TRBJ1-2; TRBD1 agrees at 10 bases. This CDR3 comprises 16 residues. Germline V gene lookup returns CDR1 SQVTM and CDR2 ANQGSEA. The junction had 14 bases not matched to a gene; V was cut back by 4 bases and J by 6 bases. The CDR3 nucleotides read TGCAGCGTTGCGAGTAAGTTCTGGACAGGGGGAAATGGCTACACCTTC. Protein product: CSVASKFWTGGNGYTF.

This clone was observed a few times. J is TRBJ2-5 and V is TRBV6-6, with TRBD2 as a possible D gene (7 bases). Between the trimmed V and J ends, which lost 0 bases and 5 bases, there was a span of 16 bases. Germline CDR1 is MNHNY and CDR2 is SVGAGI (reference sequence). This CDR3 has 16 amino acids. CDR3 bases: TGTGCCAGCAGTTACTCCCCCCTGGGAGGGGGGGAGACCCAGTACTTC. Its protein product is CASSYSPLGGGETQYF.

This sequence joins TRBV5-1 and TRBJ2-7, with D tentatively TRBD2 (5 bases). This CDR3 contains 14 residues. The V gene's germline CDR1 is SGHRS and CDR2 YFSETQ. The germline V and J ends were trimmed by 2 bases and 6 bases, with 15 bases remaining between them. The CDR3 DNA sequence: TGCGCCAGCAGCTTTAGCGTTTCGGCTGGCGAGCAGTACTTC. Its translation is CASSFSVSAGEQYF.

The chain recombines TRBV28 with TRBJ1-2; D possibly corresponds to TRBD1 (6 bases). The CDR3 has 14 residues. V lost 1 base, J lost 5 bases, and 11 bases lay in between. Germline lookup yields CDR1 MDHEN and CDR2 SYDVKM. CDR3 DNA sequence: TGTGCCAGCAGTTTATCAGGACAGCCTTATGGCTACACCTTC. Residues: CASSLSGQPYGYTF.

The gene calls are TRBV10-3 and TRBJ2-5; the D gene is possibly TRBD1 (6 bases). Trimming removed 7 bases from V and 1 base from J, with 19 bases in between. Looked up from germline, CDR1 is ENHRY and CDR2 is SYGVKD. CDR3 length: 16 residues. This CDR3 reads CAITPTRGLPQETQYF. CDR3 sequence (DNA): TGTGCCATCACCCCGACCAGGGGCCTTCCCCAAGAGACCCAGTACTTC.

The genes are TRBV29-1 and TRBJ1-2; maybe TRBD1 (6 bases). Trimming cost V 0 bases and J 0 bases, with 23 bases left between them. The CDR3 extends over 19 amino acids. Germline V CDR1 and CDR2: SQVTM, ANQGSEA. The CDR3 protein is CSVEDLVQGVLYANYGYTF. CDR3 in DNA: TGCAGCGTTGAAGATCTGGTACAGGGCGTTTTATACGCTAACTATGGCTACACCTTC.

This chain links TRBV7-8 with TRBJ2-1; 14 bases are a match to TRBD2. Trimming cost V 1 base and J 4 bases; bases outside gene matches: 3. The CDR3 extends over 17 amino acids. In germline, CDR1 is SGHVS, CDR2 FQNEAQ. CDR3 DNA sequence: TGTGCCAGCAGCTTAGGACTAGCGGGAGGGATTTACAATGAGCAGTTCTTC. Protein product: CASSLGLAGGIYNEQFF. Looking up the rest from reference TRBV7-8 and TRBJ2-1 gives the full variable domain: GAGVSQSPRYKVAKRGQDVALRCDPISGHVSLFWYQQALGQGPEFLTYFQNEAQLDKSGLPSDRFFAERPEGSVSTLKIQRTQQEDSAVYLCASSLGLAGGIYNEQFFGPGTRLTVL.

The chain employs TRBV5-1 and TRBJ2-5; possibly TRBD2 for D (7 bases). This CDR3 has 14 residues. CDR1 and CDR2 from the germline V gene are SGHRS and YFSETQ. The V and J ends lost 6 bases and 4 bases respectively, with 16 bases between them. The CDR3 here is CASTLGGGSETQYF. The CDR3 region has the DNA TGCGCCAGCACCCTGGGCGGGGGCTCAGAGACCCAGTACTTC. Filled out from reference TRBV5-1 and TRBJ2-5, the complete variable domain reads KAGVTQTPRYLIKTRGQQVTLSCSPISGHRSVSWYQQTPGQGLQFLFEYFSETQRNKGNFPGRFSGRQFSNSRSEMNVSTLELGDSALYLCASTLGGGSETQYFGPGTRLLVL.

This clone showed up just once. This sequence joins TRBV2 and TRBJ2-7; no firm D call. Trimming left V 7 bases short and J 5 bases short, with 9 bases between. Germline CDR1 and CDR2: SNHLY and FYNNEI. The CDR3 covers 11 residues. The CDR3 bases are TGTGCCAGCAAACTAAGTGACGAGCAGTACTTC. The encoded protein is CASKLSDEQYF.

The J gene is TRBJ1-2, the V gene TRBV5-1; 8 nucleotides match TRBD1. The CDR3 runs to 14 residues. From germline, CDR1 is SGHRS and CDR2 YFSETQ. The V segment lost 1 base and the J segment 5 bases; nucleotides outside the gene matches: 4. CDR3 sequence: CASSLTQGEYGYTF. DNA for the CDR3: TGCGCCAGCAGCTTGACACAGGGGGAATATGGCTACACCTTC.

The V call is TRBV29-1, the J call TRBJ1-4; D ambiguous. V lost 1 base, J lost 8 bases, and 11 bases lay in between. Germline CDR1 is SQVTM and CDR2 is ANQGSEA. This CDR3 is 13 amino acids long. The CDR3 sequence: CSVEGPGGEKLFF. The CDR3 bases are TGCAGCGTTGAAGGGCCCGGAGGGGAAAAACTGTTTTTT.

The J gene is TRBJ2-1, the V gene TRBV7-7; D might be TRBD1 (5 bases). Germline values: CDR1 SSHAT, CDR2 FNYEAQ (reference sequence). The length of the CDR3 is 13 residues. V was clipped by 3 bases and J by 5 bases, with 8 bases between them. CDR3 DNA: TGTGCCAGCAGCTTGGGGCCACACAATGAGCAGTTCTTC. Translating it yields CASSLGPHNEQFF.

The chain has TRBV15 and TRBJ1-1, with 9 positions matching TRBD1. With 3 bases clipped from V and 5 bases from J, the junction kept 7 bases outside the gene matches. CDR3 length equals 15 residues. CDR1 LNHNV and CDR2 YYDKDF come from the germline V gene (reference sequence). CDR3: CATSSPGQGLTEAFF. In DNA, the CDR3 is TGTGCCACCAGCAGCCCGGGACAGGGATTAACTGAAGCTTTCTTT.

This clone has only one observation. This chain joins TRBV15 and TRBJ1-4; 7 bases align to TRBD1. With 2 bases clipped from V and 3 bases from J, the junction kept 3 bases outside the gene matches. This CDR3 has 15 residues. Looked up from germline, CDR1 is LNHNV and CDR2 is YYDKDF (reference sequence). CDR3 coding DNA: TGTGCCACCAGCAGAATCAGGGGGTCTAATGAAAAACTGTTTTTT. This encodes CATSRIRGSNEKLFF.

Only one count was recorded for this clone. This chain connects TRBV13 to TRBJ2-7; 7 bases are a match to TRBD1. This CDR3 contains 15 residues. Germline CDR1 reads PRHDT; CDR2 reads FYEKMQ (reference sequence). J gave up 1 base and V 0 bases, and 3 bases lay outside the gene matches. The CDR3 spells CASSLGDRSSYEQYF. CDR3 DNA: TGTGCCAGCAGCTTAGGGGACAGGTCTTCCTACGAGCAGTACTTC.

This rearrangement joins TRBV11-2 to TRBJ1-1, with a possible D match to TRBD1 (5 bases). The CDR3 is 16 amino acids. Trimming took off 0 bases at V and 1 base at J, with 12 bases between the two ends. CDR1 and CDR2 (germline): SGHAT, FQNNGV. CDR3 in amino acids: CASSLDWGRPNTEAFF. The CDR3, as DNA: TGTGCCAGCAGCTTAGATTGGGGCCGCCCGAACACTGAAGCTTTCTTT. Together with reference TRBV11-2 and TRBJ1-1, the CDR3 gives the full variable domain: EAGVAQSPRYKIIEKRQSVAFWCNPISGHATLYWYQQILGQGPKLLIQFQNNGVVDDSQLPKDRFSAERLKGVDSTLKIQPAKLEDSAVYLCASSLDWGRPNTEAFFGQGTRLTVV.

V and J are TRBV27 and TRBJ1-2; TRBD1 matches at 9 bases. The length of the CDR3 is 17 residues. The V gene end was trimmed by 5 bases and the J gene end by 2 bases; junction bases not matched to a gene: 12. Germline V lookup: CDR1 MNHEY, CDR2 SMNVEV (reference sequence). CDR3 bases: TGTGCCAGCAGTGGGGCGGTGAGGACAGGGGCGAACTATGGCTACACCTTC. Translating it yields CASSGAVRTGANYGYTF.

The J gene is TRBJ2-2, the V gene TRBV7-2; D might be TRBD2 (6 bases). The germline V gene has CDR1 SGHTA and CDR2 FQGNSA. V lost 1 base to trimming and J lost 5 bases, with 8 bases between them. The CDR3 spans 14 residues. The CDR3 sequence is CASSLGGRTGELFF. The CDR3 nucleotides are TGTGCCAGCAGCTTAGGGGGGAGGACCGGGGAGCTGTTTTTT.